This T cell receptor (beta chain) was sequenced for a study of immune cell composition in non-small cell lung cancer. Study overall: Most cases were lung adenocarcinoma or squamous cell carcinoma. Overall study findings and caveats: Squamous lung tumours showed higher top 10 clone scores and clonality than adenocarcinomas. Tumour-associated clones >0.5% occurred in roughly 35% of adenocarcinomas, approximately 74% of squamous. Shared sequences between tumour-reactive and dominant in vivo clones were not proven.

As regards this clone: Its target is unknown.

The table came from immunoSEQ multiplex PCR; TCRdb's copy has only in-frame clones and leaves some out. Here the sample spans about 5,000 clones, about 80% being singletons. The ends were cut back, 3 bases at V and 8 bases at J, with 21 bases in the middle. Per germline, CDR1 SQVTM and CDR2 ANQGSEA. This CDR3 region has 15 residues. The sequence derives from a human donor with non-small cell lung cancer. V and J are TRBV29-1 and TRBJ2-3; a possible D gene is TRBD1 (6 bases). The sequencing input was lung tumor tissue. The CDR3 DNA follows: TGCAGCGTTGACGGTTCGGGCAGGGGACAAGGTACGCAGTATTTT. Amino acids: CSVDGSGRGQGTQYF.